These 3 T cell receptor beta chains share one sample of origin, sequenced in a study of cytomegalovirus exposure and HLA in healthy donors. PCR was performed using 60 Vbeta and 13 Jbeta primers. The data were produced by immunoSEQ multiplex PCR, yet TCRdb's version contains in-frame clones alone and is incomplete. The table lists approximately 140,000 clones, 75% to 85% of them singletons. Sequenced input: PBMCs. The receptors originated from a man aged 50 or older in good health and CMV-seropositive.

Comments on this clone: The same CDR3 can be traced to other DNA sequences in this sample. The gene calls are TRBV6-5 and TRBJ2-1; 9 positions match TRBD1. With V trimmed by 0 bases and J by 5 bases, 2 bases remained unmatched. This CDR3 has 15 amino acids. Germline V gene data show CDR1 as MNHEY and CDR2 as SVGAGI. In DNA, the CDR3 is TGTGCCAGCAGTTACTCGGGACAGGGCAACAATGAGCAGTTCTTC. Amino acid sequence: CASSYSGQGNNEQFF.

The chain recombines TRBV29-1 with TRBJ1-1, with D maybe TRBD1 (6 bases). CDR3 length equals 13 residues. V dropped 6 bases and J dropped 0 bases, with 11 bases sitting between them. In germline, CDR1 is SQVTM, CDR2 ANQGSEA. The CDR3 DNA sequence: TGCAGCGTGAATGGGGACATGAACACTGAAGCTTTCTTT. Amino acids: CSVNGDMNTEAFF.

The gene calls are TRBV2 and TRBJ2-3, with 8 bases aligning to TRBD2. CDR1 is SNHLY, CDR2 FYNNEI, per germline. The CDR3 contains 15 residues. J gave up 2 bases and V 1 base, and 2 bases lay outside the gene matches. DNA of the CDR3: TGTGCCAGCAGTGAAGGGACTAGCTCCACAGATACGCAGTATTTT. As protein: CASSEGTSSTDTQYF.